Detailed here is one T cell receptor beta chain. Antigen unknown. This record comes from a study of cytomegalovirus exposure and HLA in healthy donors. Study-level points and caveats: Published work reported that the classifier diagnosed cytomegalovirus status with high specificity and sensitivity. With DRB1 most and HLA-C fewest, TCR association rates differed between HLA loci in a later analysis. Researchers reported from a later analysis that most CMV-associated TCR beta chains appeared HLA-restricted.

The V and J ends lost 7 bases and 6 bases, in that order; junction bases with no gene match: 3. Germline V lookup: CDR1 SQVTM, CDR2 ANQGSEA. The CDR3 spans 11 residues. Amplification used 60 Vbeta primers and 13 Jbeta primers. Only in-frame clones appear in the TCRdb table, and some are missing; sequencing was by immunoSEQ multiplex PCR. Of 110,000 to 150,000 clones listed, about 79% were seen once; the top ten hold about 1.8%. Specimen: PBMCs. The chain combines TRBV29-1 with TRBJ2-4; 7 bases match TRBD1. This TCR derives from a woman in her twenties or thirties in good health and CMV-seronegative. The CDR3 DNA reads as TGCAGCGCTGGGACAGTAAACATTCAGTACTTC. This sequence encodes CSAGTVNIQYF.